What follows are 10 T cell receptor beta chains derived from one specimen sequenced in a study of blood T cell repertoires in COVID-19. Data came from immunoSEQ multiplex PCR; TCRdb stores just in-frame clones and leaves some out. This table holds some 250,000 clones, around 88% found once. Specimen: peripheral blood. Receptor source: a man older than 75 with acute or convalescent COVID-19.

The chain combines TRBV18 with TRBJ1-1, with TRBD1 identical over 9 bases. The junction had 9 bases not matched to a gene; V was cut back by 4 bases and J by 6 bases. CDR1 is KGHSH, CDR2 LQKENI, per germline. The CDR3 totals 15 residues. This CDR3 reads CASSHDGQGTAEAFF. The CDR3 DNA sequence: TGTGCCAGCTCACACGACGGACAGGGGACCGCTGAAGCTTTCTTT.

The chain combines TRBV10-3 with TRBJ2-7, with a tentative D call TRBD2 (6 bases). There are 15 residues in the CDR3. Per the germline V gene, CDR1 is ENHRY and CDR2 is SYGVKD. V lost 6 bases and J lost 2, with 17 bases in between. CDR3 region: CAIRMDGTGTYEQYF. Written as DNA, the CDR3 is TGTGCCATCAGAATGGACGGGACTGGGACCTACGAGCAGTACTTC.

The chain employs TRBV29-1 and TRBJ2-5, with D possibly TRBD2 on 7 matching bases. CDR1 SQVTM and CDR2 ANQGSEA come from the germline V gene. Trimming left V 8 bases short and J 3 bases short, with 13 bases between. The CDR3 length is 12 residues. The CDR3: CSSGGPKETQYF. DNA for the CDR3: TGCAGCTCCGGGGGGCCCAAAGAGACCCAGTACTTC.

This clone was found once. CDR3 residues: CASSFRGSTDTQYF. In nucleotides, the CDR3 is TGTGCCAGCAGCTTCAGGGGGAGCACAGATACGCAGTATTTT. The chain joins TRBV7-9 to TRBJ2-3; 7 bases match TRBD1. Germline trimming cut 3 bases from V and 0 bases from J; bases unmatched to any gene: 0. Germline CDR1 and CDR2: SEHNR and FQNEAQ (reference sequence). The CDR3 runs to 14 residues. Drawing the rest from reference TRBV7-9 and TRBJ2-3, the complete variable domain is DTGVSQNPRHKITKRGQNVTFRCDPISEHNRLYWYRQTLGQGPEFLTYFQNEAQLEKSRLLSDRFSAERPKGSFSTLEIQRTEQGDSAMYLCASSFRGSTDTQYFGPGTRLTVL.

This clone appeared once. This chain connects TRBV5-6 to TRBJ1-3; D ambiguous. The CDR3 is 14 amino acids. The V gene's germline CDR1 is SGHDT and CDR2 YYEEEE. With 4 bases removed from V and 4 bases from J, the gap between germline ends came to 12 bases. DNA for the CDR3: TGTGCCAGCAGCAACCGACCGGGAGGAAACACCATATATTTT. Translating gives CASSNRPGGNTIYF.

The genes are TRBV3-1 (or the pseudogene TRBV3-2) and TRBJ2-3; 13 nucleotides agree with TRBD2. This CDR3 spans 16 amino acids. V trimming: 4 bases; J trimming: 6 bases; junction bases outside the gene matches: 7. Germline V lookup: CDR1 LGHDT, CDR2 YNNKEL (reference sequence). CDR3 in DNA: TGTGCCAGCAGCCGATCGGGACTAGCGGGACCCGATACGCAGTATTTT. This codes for CASSRSGLAGPDTQYF.

The chain links TRBV4-1 to TRBJ1-2; D gene uncertain. Between the trimmed V and J ends, which lost 4 bases and 4 bases, there was a span of 28 bases. CDR1 and CDR2 (germline): MGHRA, YSYEKL. The CDR3 covers 19 residues. CDR3 amino acids: CASSPGLLGADEGGYGYTF. For the CDR3, the DNA is TGCGCCAGCAGCCCAGGTCTATTGGGCGCGGACGAGGGCGGCTATGGCTACACCTTC.

This rearrangement joins TRBV7-2 to TRBJ1-1; D call uncertain. This CDR3 has 14 amino acids. V gave up 1 base and J gave up 4 bases, with 10 bases separating them. The germline V gene encodes CDR1 SGHTA and CDR2 FQGNSA. The CDR3 protein is CASSLGQEITEAFF. The DNA of the CDR3 is TGTGCCAGCAGCTTAGGGCAGGAAATCACTGAAGCTTTCTTT.

Worth noting for this clone: At the DNA level, this CDR3 is encoded by other sequences in the same sample as well. The chain has TRBV6-2 or TRBV6-3 and TRBJ1-1; 7 nucleotides match TRBD1. Trimming at V came to 6 bases and at J to 2 bases, leaving 3 bases not matched to a gene. CDR1 is MNHEY and CDR2 is SVGEGT in the germline V gene. This CDR3 has 13 amino acids. The CDR3: CASSRTGNTEAFF. The CDR3 bases are TGTGCCAGCAGCCGGACAGGCAACACTGAAGCTTTCTTT.

This chain links TRBV12-5 with TRBJ2-2; 9 positions match TRBD2. V was pared by 1 base and J by 5 bases, with 8 bases of the junction left unmatched. Germline CDR1 reads LGHNT; CDR2 reads FRNRAP. The CDR3 has 17 residues. The CDR3 sequence: CASGLEASGVRTGELFF. CDR3 nucleotides: TGTGCTAGTGGTTTGGAGGCTAGCGGGGTGAGGACCGGGGAGCTGTTTTTT.